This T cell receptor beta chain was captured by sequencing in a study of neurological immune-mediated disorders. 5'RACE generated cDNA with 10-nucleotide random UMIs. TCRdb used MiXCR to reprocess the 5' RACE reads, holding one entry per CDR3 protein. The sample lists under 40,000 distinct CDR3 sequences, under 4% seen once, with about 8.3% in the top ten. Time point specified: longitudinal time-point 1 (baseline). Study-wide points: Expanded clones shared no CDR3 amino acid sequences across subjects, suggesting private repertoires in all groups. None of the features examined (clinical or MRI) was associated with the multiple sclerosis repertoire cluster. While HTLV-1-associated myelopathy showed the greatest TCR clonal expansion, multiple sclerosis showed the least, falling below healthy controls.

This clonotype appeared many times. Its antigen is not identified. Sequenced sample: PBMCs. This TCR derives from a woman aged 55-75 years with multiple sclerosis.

The CDR3 DNA reads TGCAGCACCGGGGGAAGAAACAATGGCTACACCTTC. This sequence encodes CSTGGRNNGYTF. The chain uses TRBV20-1 and TRBJ1-2, with D tentatively TRBD1 (5 bases). This CDR3 comprises 12 residues. The germline V gene has CDR1 DFQATT and CDR2 SNEGSKA (reference sequence).